A single sample gave rise to the 26 T cell receptor beta chains below, sequenced in a study of blood T cell repertoires in COVID-19 (dated by TCRdb to 2018 to 2020). The library was obtained by the immunoSEQ multiplex PCR assay. The table comes from immuneACCESS by way of TCRdb, which keeps in-frame sequences with V and J called. Part of the clones is missing from these tables; in studies checked, under half for an unresolved V gene and the rest for unknown reasons. This sample gives approximately 280,000 clones in total; approximately 85% of them show up just once. About 5.1% of the sample is in the top ten clones. The sample taken for sequencing was peripheral blood. Every receptor here comes from a man in his fifties or sixties with active or convalescent COVID-19.

The chain employs TRBV9 and TRBJ2-2, with D maybe TRBD2 (5 bases). The germline V and J ends were trimmed by 5 bases and 6 bases, with 8 bases remaining between them. Germline V gene lookup returns CDR1 SGDLS and CDR2 YYNGEE. The CDR3 covers 12 residues. The CDR3 protein is CASRRVSGELFF. The CDR3 nucleotides read TGTGCCAGCAGGAGGGTCTCCGGGGAGCTGTTTTTT. The full variable domain, completed using reference TRBV9 and TRBJ2-2, is DSGVTQTPKHLITATGQRVTLRCSPRSGDLSVYWYQQSLDQGLQFLIQYYNGEERAKGNILERFSAQQFPDLHSELNLSSLELGDSALYFCASRRVSGELFFGEGSRLTVL.

The chain recombines TRBV5-6 with TRBJ1-5; tentative D call: TRBD1 (5 bases). In germline, CDR1 is SGHDT, CDR2 YYEEEE. The CDR3 covers 15 residues. V lost 1 base and J lost 0, with 8 bases in between. The CDR3: CASSLTGYSNQPQHF. CDR3 nucleotides: TGTGCCAGCAGCTTGACAGGTTATAGCAATCAGCCCCAGCATTTT.

The V call is TRBV5-1, the J call TRBJ2-3; no clear D gene. This CDR3 contains 13 residues. V was trimmed by 4 bases and J by 1 base, leaving 7 bases between them. Germline V gene sequence: CDR1 SGHRS, CDR2 YFSETQ. Here the CDR3 reads CASSHPRTDTQYF. CDR3 bases: TGCGCCAGCAGCCATCCCCGCACAGATACGCAGTATTTT.

The gene calls are TRBV10-2 and TRBJ2-5; 14 bases are shared with TRBD2. J lost 2 bases, V lost 2 bases, and 1 base had no gene match. Germline V gene data show CDR1 as WSHSY and CDR2 as SAAADI. CDR3 length: 16 amino acids. DNA of the CDR3: TGCGCCAGCAGTGAGGGACTAGCGGGAGGACAAGAGACCCAGTACTTC. Amino acid sequence: CASSEGLAGGQETQYF.

The rearrangement links TRBV19 to TRBJ2-7; maybe TRBD2 (5 bases). Germline V gene sequence: CDR1 LNHDA, CDR2 SQIVND (reference sequence). CDR3 length equals 15 residues. The V end lost 1 base, the J end lost 0 bases, and 10 bases lay between the germline ends. In DNA form, the CDR3 reads TGTGCCAGTAGTATAGTGCTAGCCAACTCCTACGAGCAGTACTTC. Amino acids: CASSIVLANSYEQYF.

V is TRBV4-1 and J is TRBJ1-5, with a tentative D call TRBD1 (6 bases). The CDR3 is 13 amino acids. The V gene's germline CDR1 is MGHRA and CDR2 YSYEKL. V was shortened by 1 base and J by 6 bases, with 7 bases between the two germline ends. The CDR3, as DNA: TGCGCCAGCAGCCAAGGACAGGTTCAGCCCCAGCATTTT. Protein: CASSQGQVQPQHF.

The rearrangement joins TRBV5-1 to TRBJ2-2, with D tentatively TRBD1 (6 bases). This CDR3 is 17 amino acids long. Germline CDR1 reads SGHRS; CDR2 reads YFSETQ. Trimming stripped 3 bases from V and 5 bases from J, with 20 bases between. The CDR3 sequence is CASSSGRRPRGTGELFF. DNA of the CDR3: TGCGCCAGCAGCTCCGGCCGGAGACCCAGGGGAACCGGGGAGCTGTTTTTT.

This CDR3 reads CSGSRGPGNTIYF. In DNA, the CDR3 is TGCAGCGGGAGCAGGGGCCCAGGAAACACCATATATTTT. The chain employs TRBV29-1 and TRBJ1-3; D is perhaps TRBD1 (6 bases). Trimming cost V 7 bases and J 4 bases, with 14 bases left between them. Germline values: CDR1 SQVTM, CDR2 ANQGSEA. This CDR3 contains 13 residues.

The chain has TRBV5-1 and TRBJ2-7; 7 bases map to TRBD2. This CDR3 has 16 residues. With V trimmed by 2 bases and J by 1 base, 9 bases remained unmatched. Germline values: CDR1 SGHRS, CDR2 YFSETQ. The CDR3 nucleotides are TGCGCCAGCAGCTTTACCAAAGCGGGACCTTCCTACGAGCAGTACTTC. It translates to CASSFTKAGPSYEQYF.

V gene TRBV30 combines with J gene TRBJ1-1; 7 nucleotides align to TRBD1. The CDR3 totals 14 residues. V shed 2 bases, J shed 1 base, and the junction held 4 bases outside the gene matches. CDR1 GTSNPN and CDR2 SVGIG come from the germline V gene (reference sequence). CDR3 in DNA: TGTGCCTGGAGTCTCCCAGGGGGGAACACTGAAGCTTTCTTT. Translated: CAWSLPGGNTEAFF.

The rearrangement links TRBV4-3 to TRBJ2-2; TRBD1 matches 7 bases. Trimming removed 1 base from V and 0 bases from J; junction bases left unmatched: 5. There are 17 residues in the CDR3. Looked up from germline, CDR1 is LGHNA and CDR2 is YSLEER. CDR3 residues: CASSQGGRGPNTGELFF. The CDR3 DNA sequence: TGCGCCAGCAGCCAAGGTGGAAGGGGGCCGAACACCGGGGAGCTGTTTTTT.

The genes are TRBV30 and TRBJ1-1; D is uncertain. The CDR3 consists of 12 residues. The V gene's germline CDR1 is GTSNPN and CDR2 SVGIG (reference sequence). Trimming removed 2 bases at V and 8 bases at J, with 12 bases between. CDR3 amino acids: CAWSTELLEAFF. CDR3 in DNA: TGTGCCTGGAGTACGGAGCTTCTAGAAGCTTTCTTT.

This clone was observed a handful of times. This chain joins TRBV24-1 and TRBJ2-2; D is ambiguous. CDR3 length: 13 residues. Germline V lookup: CDR1 KGHDR, CDR2 SFDVKD. Trimming cost V 9 bases and J 6 bases, with 13 bases left between them. Here the CDR3 reads CATRRSPAGELFF. The CDR3, as DNA: TGTGCCACCCGGAGAAGCCCTGCCGGGGAGCTGTTTTTT.

The chain uses TRBV5-1 and TRBJ2-7, with 12 positions matching TRBD2. CDR1 is SGHRS, CDR2 YFSETQ, per germline. The V segment lost 4 bases and the J segment 5 bases; nucleotides outside the gene matches: 7. The CDR3 extends over 15 amino acids. CDR3 coding DNA: TGCGCCAGCAGCCTCCTAGCGGGAGGGCTCCACGAGCAGTACTTC. Translation: CASSLLAGGLHEQYF. Full variable domain (rest looked up from reference TRBV5-1 and TRBJ2-7): KAGVTQTPRYLIKTRGQQVTLSCSPISGHRSVSWYQQTPGQGLQFLFEYFSETQRNKGNFPGRFSGRQFSNSRSEMNVSTLELGDSALYLCASSLLAGGLHEQYFGPGTRLTVT.

As regards this clone: Mismatch with germline at one junction end may stem from a read error. This chain connects TRBV6-6 to TRBJ2-7; 7 bases line up with TRBD1. Germline V gene lookup returns CDR1 MNHNY and CDR2 SVGAGI (reference sequence). CDR3 size: 11 residues. The CDR3 DNA is TGTGCCAGCAGTTCTGGGACAGCCGAGAGCTTC. Encoded protein: CASSSGTAESF.

This clone appeared once. The gene calls are TRBV28 and TRBJ1-2, with TRBD1 matching over 7 bases. The germline V gene encodes CDR1 MDHEN and CDR2 SYDVKM. V trimming: 6 bases; J trimming: 2 bases; junction bases outside the gene matches: 12. The length of the CDR3 is 16 residues. DNA for the CDR3: TGTGCCAGCAGGCAGGGGGTACTCGTCTCAAACTATGGCTACACCTTC. This codes for CASRQGVLVSNYGYTF.

The chain links TRBV28 to TRBJ1-1, with 8 bases aligning to TRBD1. The CDR3 has 12 amino acids. Germline CDR1 is MDHEN and CDR2 is SYDVKM. The V segment lost 6 bases and the J segment 11 bases; nucleotides outside the gene matches: 8. Here the CDR3 reads CASRQGVLSAFF. CDR3 in DNA: TGTGCCAGCAGACAGGGGGTACTTTCGGCTTTCTTT.

The genes are TRBV5-1 and TRBJ2-1; 12 bases agree with TRBD2. Germline CDR1 and CDR2: SGHRS and YFSETQ. CDR3 length: 17 amino acids. V shed 0 bases, J shed 6 bases, and the junction held 7 bases outside the gene matches. CDR3 amino acids: CASSLGPLAGGINEQFF. The DNA of the CDR3 is TGCGCCAGCAGCTTGGGGCCCCTAGCGGGAGGGATCAATGAGCAGTTCTTC.

This chain joins TRBV5-1 and TRBJ1-2, with 12 bases matching TRBD1. The J segment lost 8 bases and the V segment lost 0 bases, leaving 8 bases of the junction unmatched. Germline-derived CDR1 and CDR2 are SGHRS and YFSETQ. CDR3 length equals 16 residues. This CDR3 reads CASSLVVAGTGGGYTF. Here the CDR3 DNA reads TGCGCCAGCAGCTTGGTAGTGGCGGGGACAGGGGGCGGCTACACCTTC. The entire variable domain, with the rest obtained from reference TRBV5-1 and TRBJ1-2, is as follows: KAGVTQTPRYLIKTRGQQVTLSCSPISGHRSVSWYQQTPGQGLQFLFEYFSETQRNKGNFPGRFSGRQFSNSRSEMNVSTLELGDSALYLCASSLVVAGTGGGYTFGSGTRLTVV.

This rearrangement joins TRBV2 to TRBJ2-7; a weak D match, TRBD1 (6 bases). This CDR3 spans 13 amino acids. Trimming took off 6 bases at V and 4 bases at J, with 13 bases between the two ends. Germline loops: CDR1 SNHLY, CDR2 FYNNEI. The CDR3 is CASRGAARYEQYF. CDR3 coding DNA: TGTGCCAGCAGGGGGGCAGCCAGGTACGAGCAGTACTTC. The variable domain in full, completed from reference TRBV2 and TRBJ2-7, reads EPEVTQTPSHQVTQMGQEVILRCVPISNHLYFYWYRQILGQKVEFLVSFYNNEISEKSEIFDDQFSVERPDGSNFTLKIRSTKLEDSAMYFCASRGAARYEQYFGPGTRLTVT.

The V call is TRBV2, the J call TRBJ2-7; D remains unclear. Trimming took 9 bases from V and 1 from J, leaving 13 bases between them. Germline-derived CDR1 and CDR2 are SNHLY and FYNNEI. The CDR3 length is 13 residues. The CDR3 sequence: CASQVGPSYEQYF. The DNA for the CDR3 is TGTGCCAGTCAAGTTGGGCCTTCCTACGAGCAGTACTTC.

The chain carries TRBV15 and TRBJ2-3; D is perhaps TRBD2 (6 bases). The length of the CDR3 is 15 residues. V lost 1 base to trimming and J lost 1 base, with 9 bases between them. Germline-derived CDR1 and CDR2 are LNHNV and YYDKDF (reference sequence). The CDR3 DNA reads as TGTGCCACCAGCAGAGGGGGCGGGGGCACAGATACGCAGTATTTT. Translating it yields CATSRGGGGTDTQYF.

The CDR3 DNA reads TGTGCCTGGAGTGTAGAACAGGGATCGCATGGCTACACCTTC. Translated, it gives CAWSVEQGSHGYTF. The chain employs TRBV30 and TRBJ1-2; D possibly corresponds to TRBD1 (6 bases). The CDR3 is 14 amino acids. Germline CDR1 GTSNPN, CDR2 SVGIG (reference sequence). With 0 bases removed from V and 6 bases from J, the gap between germline ends came to 14 bases.

V is TRBV14 and J is TRBJ2-3, with D perhaps TRBD2 (5 bases). Germline V gene data show CDR1 as SGHDN and CDR2 as FVKESK. The CDR3 length is 14 residues. V lost 6 bases to trimming and J lost 4 bases, with 14 bases between them. CDR3: CASSDPAGADTQYF. The DNA of the CDR3 is TGTGCCAGCAGTGACCCGGCGGGCGCAGATACGCAGTATTTT.

CDR3 bases: TGTGCCAGCAGTTACTCTCCTAGAGGAGCTGAAGCTTTCTTT. Protein sequence: CASSYSPRGAEAFF. The chain has TRBV6-2 or TRBV6-3 and TRBJ1-1; D remains ambiguous. This CDR3 contains 14 residues. The V gene's germline CDR1 is MNHEY and CDR2 SVGEGT. The ends were cut back, 0 bases at V and 6 bases at J, with 11 bases in the middle.

The chain employs TRBV30 and TRBJ2-7; D is possibly TRBD1 (6 bases). Germline V lookup: CDR1 GTSNPN, CDR2 SVGIG (reference sequence). CDR3 size: 14 residues. Trimming left V 0 bases short and J 5 bases short, with 14 bases between. CDR3 DNA sequence: TGTGCCTGGAGTGTAGGGGGATTGGAGAACGAGCAGTACTTC. Its protein product is CAWSVGGLENEQYF.